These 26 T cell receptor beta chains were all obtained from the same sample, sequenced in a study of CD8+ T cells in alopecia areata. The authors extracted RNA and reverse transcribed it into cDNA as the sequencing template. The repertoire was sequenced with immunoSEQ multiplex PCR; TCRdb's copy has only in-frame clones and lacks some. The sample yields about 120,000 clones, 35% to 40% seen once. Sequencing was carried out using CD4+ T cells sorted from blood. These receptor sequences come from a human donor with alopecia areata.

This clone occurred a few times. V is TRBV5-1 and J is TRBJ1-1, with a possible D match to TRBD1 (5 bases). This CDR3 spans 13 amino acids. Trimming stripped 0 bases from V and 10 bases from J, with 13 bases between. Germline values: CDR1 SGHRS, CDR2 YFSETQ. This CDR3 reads CASSLGDVWRAFF. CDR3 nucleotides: TGCGCCAGCAGCTTGGGGGACGTCTGGCGAGCTTTCTTT.

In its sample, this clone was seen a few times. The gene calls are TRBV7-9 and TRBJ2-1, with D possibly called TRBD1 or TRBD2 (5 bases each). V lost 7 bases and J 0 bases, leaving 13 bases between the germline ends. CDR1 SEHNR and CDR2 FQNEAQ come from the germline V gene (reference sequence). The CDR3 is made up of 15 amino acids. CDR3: CASNLGRSSYNEQFF. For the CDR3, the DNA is TGTGCCAGCAACCTGGGACGGAGCTCCTACAATGAGCAGTTCTTC.

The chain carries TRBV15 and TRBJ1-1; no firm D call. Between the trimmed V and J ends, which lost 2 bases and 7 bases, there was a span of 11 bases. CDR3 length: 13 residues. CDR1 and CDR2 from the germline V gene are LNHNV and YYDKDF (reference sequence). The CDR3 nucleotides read TGTGCCACCAGCAGACAGAGGCTGGATGAAGCTTTCTTT. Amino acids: CATSRQRLDEAFF.

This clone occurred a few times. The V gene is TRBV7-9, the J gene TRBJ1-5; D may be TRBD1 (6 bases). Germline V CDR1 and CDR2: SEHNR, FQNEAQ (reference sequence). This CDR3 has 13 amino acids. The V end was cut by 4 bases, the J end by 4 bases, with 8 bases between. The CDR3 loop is CASSSQGNQPQHF. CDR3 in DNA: TGTGCCAGCAGCTCACAGGGAAATCAGCCCCAGCATTTT.

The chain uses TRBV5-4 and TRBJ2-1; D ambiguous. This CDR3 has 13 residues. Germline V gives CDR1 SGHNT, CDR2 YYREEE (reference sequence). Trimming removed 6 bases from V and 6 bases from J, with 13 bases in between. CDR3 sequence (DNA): TGTGCCAGCACCCGGCAGGTGGGCAATGAGCAGTTCTTC. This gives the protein CASTRQVGNEQFF.

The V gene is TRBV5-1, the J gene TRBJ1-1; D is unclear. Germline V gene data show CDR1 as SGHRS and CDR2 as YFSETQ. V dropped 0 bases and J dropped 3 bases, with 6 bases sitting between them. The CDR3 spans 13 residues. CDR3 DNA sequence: TGCGCCAGCAGCTTGGAGGCCTACACTGAAGCTTTCTTT. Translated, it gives CASSLEAYTEAFF.

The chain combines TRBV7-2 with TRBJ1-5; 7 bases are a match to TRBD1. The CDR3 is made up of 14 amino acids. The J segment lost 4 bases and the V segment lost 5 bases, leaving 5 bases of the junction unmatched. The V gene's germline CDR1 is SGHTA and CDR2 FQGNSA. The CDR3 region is CASSTDRDNQPQHF. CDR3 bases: TGTGCCAGCAGCACCGACAGGGATAATCAGCCCCAGCATTTT.

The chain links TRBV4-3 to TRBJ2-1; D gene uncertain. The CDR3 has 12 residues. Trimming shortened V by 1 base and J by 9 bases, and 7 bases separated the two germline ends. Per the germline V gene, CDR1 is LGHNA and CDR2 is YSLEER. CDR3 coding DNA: TGCGCCAGCAGCCAAGCGGGCGCTGAGCAGTTCTTC. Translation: CASSQAGAEQFF.

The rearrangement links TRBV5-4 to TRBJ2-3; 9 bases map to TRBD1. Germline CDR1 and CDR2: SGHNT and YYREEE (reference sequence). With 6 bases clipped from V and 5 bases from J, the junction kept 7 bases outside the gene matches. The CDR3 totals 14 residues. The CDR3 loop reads CASTQQGAGDTQYF. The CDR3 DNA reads TGTGCCAGCACCCAACAGGGGGCAGGAGATACGCAGTATTTT.

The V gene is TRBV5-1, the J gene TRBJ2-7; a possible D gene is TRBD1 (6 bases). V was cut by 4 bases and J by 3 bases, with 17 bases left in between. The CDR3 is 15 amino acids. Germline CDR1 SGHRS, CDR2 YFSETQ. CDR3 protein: CASSPLTGNGYEQYF. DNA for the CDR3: TGCGCCAGCAGCCCCCTTACAGGGAACGGCTACGAGCAGTACTTC.

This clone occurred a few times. Here the CDR3 reads CSTRFGETQYF. Here the CDR3 DNA reads TGCAGCACCAGGTTCGGAGAGACCCAGTACTTC. The gene calls are TRBV29-1 and TRBJ2-5; D not resolved. Germline V lookup: CDR1 SQVTM, CDR2 ANQGSEA. There are 11 residues in the CDR3. V lost 8 bases and J lost 4, with 11 bases in between.

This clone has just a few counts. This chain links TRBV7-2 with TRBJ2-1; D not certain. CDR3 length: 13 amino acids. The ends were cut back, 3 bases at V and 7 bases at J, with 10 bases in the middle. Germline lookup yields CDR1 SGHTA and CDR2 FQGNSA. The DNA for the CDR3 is TGTGCCAGCAGCTTGCCAGAACGGAATGAGCAGTTCTTC. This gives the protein CASSLPERNEQFF.

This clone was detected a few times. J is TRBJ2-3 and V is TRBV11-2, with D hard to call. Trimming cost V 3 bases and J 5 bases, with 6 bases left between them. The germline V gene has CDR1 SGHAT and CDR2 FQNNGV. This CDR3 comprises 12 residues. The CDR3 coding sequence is TGTGCCAGCAGCTTGATCGGAGATACGCAGTATTTT. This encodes CASSLIGDTQYF.

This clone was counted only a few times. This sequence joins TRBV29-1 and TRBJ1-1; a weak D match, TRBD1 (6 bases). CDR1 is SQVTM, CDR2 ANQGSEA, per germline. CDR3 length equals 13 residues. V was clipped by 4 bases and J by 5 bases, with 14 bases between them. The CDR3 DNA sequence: TGCAGCGTTGGGCGACAGGAGGGGACTGAAGCTTTCTTT. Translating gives CSVGRQEGTEAFF.

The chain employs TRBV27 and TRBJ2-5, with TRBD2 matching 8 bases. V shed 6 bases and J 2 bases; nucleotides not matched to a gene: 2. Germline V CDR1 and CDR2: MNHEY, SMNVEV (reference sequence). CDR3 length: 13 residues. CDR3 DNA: TGTGCCAGCAGCGGGACTAGGCAAGAGACCCAGTACTTC. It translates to CASSGTRQETQYF.

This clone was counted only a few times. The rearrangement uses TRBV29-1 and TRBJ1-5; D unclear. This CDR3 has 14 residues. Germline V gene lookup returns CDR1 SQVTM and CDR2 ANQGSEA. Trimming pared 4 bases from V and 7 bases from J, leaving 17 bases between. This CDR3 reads CSVGPLEPGQPQHF. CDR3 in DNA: TGCAGCGTTGGACCCCTCGAACCGGGGCAGCCCCAGCATTTT. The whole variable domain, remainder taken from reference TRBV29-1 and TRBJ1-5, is SAVISQKPSRDICQRGTSLTIQCQVDSQVTMMFWYRQQPGQSLTLIATANQGSEATYESGFVIDKFPISRPNLTFSTLTVSNMSPEDSSIYLCSVGPLEPGQPQHFGDGTRLSIL.

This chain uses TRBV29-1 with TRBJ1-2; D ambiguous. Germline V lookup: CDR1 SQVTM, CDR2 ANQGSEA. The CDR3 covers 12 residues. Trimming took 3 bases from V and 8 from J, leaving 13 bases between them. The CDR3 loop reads CSVEGTQGGYTF. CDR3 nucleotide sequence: TGCAGCGTTGAGGGAACCCAAGGGGGCTACACCTTC.

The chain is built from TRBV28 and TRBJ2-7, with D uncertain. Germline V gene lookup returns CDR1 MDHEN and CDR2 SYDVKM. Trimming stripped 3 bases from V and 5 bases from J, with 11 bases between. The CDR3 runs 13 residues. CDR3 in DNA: TGTGCCAGCAGTTTGGACGGTGCTCACGAGCAGTACTTC. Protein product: CASSLDGAHEQYF.

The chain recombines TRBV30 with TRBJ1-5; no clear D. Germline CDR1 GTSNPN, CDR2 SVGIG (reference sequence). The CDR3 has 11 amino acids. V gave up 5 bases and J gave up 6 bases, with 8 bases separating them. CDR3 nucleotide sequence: TGTGCCTGGGGGAGTGGTCAGCCCCAGCATTTT. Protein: CAWGSGQPQHF.

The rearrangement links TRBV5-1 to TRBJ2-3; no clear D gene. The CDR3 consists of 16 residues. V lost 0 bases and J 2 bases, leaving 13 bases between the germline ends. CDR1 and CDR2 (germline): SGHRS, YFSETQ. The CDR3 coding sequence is TGCGCCAGCAGCTTGGCACCGCTAGGCCCCACAGATACGCAGTATTTT. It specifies CASSLAPLGPTDTQYF.

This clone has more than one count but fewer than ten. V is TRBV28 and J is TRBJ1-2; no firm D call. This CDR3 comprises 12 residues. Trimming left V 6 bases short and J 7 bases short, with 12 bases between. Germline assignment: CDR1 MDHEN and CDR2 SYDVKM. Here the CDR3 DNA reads TGTGCCAGCAGCCAAAACATGTTTGGCTACACCTTC. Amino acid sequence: CASSQNMFGYTF.

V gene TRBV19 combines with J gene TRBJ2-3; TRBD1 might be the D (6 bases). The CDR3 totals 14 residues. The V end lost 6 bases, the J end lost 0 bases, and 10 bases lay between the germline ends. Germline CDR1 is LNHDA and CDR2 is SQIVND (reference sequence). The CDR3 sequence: CASRDSISTDTQYF. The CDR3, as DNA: TGTGCCAGTAGGGACAGTATTAGCACAGATACGCAGTATTTT.

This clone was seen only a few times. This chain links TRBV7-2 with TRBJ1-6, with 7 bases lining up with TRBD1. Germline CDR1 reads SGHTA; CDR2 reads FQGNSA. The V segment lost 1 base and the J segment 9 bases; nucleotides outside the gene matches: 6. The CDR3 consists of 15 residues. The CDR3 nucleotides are TGTGCCAGCAGCTTAGGACAGGGAAGGTCTTCACCCCTCCACTTT. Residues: CASSLGQGRSSPLHF.

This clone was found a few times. The CDR3 coding sequence is TGTGCCAGCAGCCGGACTATCGAAGAGACCCAGTACTTC. Its protein is CASSRTIEETQYF. The rearrangement joins TRBV7-3 to TRBJ2-5; D is possibly TRBD2 (6 bases). The CDR3 is made up of 13 amino acids. V lost 5 bases, J lost 3 bases, and 10 bases lay in between. CDR1 and CDR2 from the germline V gene are SGHTA and FQGTGA.

For the CDR3, the DNA is TGCGCCAGCAGCTTGGATGCGGGAACTAATGAAAAACTGTTTTTT. It specifies CASSLDAGTNEKLFF. This chain connects TRBV5-1 to TRBJ1-4; D remains unclear. The ends were cut back, 0 bases at V and 1 base at J, with 7 bases in the middle. The CDR3 extends over 15 amino acids. Germline-derived CDR1 and CDR2 are SGHRS and YFSETQ.

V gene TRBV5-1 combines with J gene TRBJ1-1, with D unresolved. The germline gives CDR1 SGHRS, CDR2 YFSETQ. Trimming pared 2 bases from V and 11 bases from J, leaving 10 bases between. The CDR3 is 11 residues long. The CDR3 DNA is TGCGCCAGCAGCTTCGGAGGGTCGGCTTTCTTT. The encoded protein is CASSFGGSAFF.